The rows below give T cell receptor beta chains drawn from one sample of a study of T-cell reconstitution after alpha-beta-depleted transplantation in children. TCRdb recomputed calls from the PCR reads with MiXCR, one row per CDR3 protein. The data contain some 600,000 distinct CDR3 sequences, over 15% of them singletons. Material: PBMCs from the stem cell graft donor, obtained from the stem cell graft. Receptors were obtained from a human donor who donated a stem cell graft to a child with acute myeloid leukemia. Each CDR3 is given without its conserved first and last residue. The order of the fields is V gene, CDR3 protein.

>TRBV12-3/TRBV12-4
ASSFISPAREVGELF
>TRBV4-3
ASSQSEGHRWNEQF
>TRBV20-1
SAGSGRIGSAEAF
>TRBV11-3
ASSSFGTGELF
>TRBV20-1
SARDYRSNVADTQY
>TRBV6-4
ASRTGTSGYNSPLH
>TRBV24-1
ATSDSVRAYNEQF
>TRBV20-1
SARERYNEQF
>TRBV9
ASSFHTGTGNTEAF
>TRBV5-5
ASSLAGEGMDEQF
>TRBV12-3/TRBV12-4
ASSRWAGYQPQH
>TRBV5-6
ASSQNRGLWHEQY
>TRBV15
ATSRDWVGTSNQPQH
>TRBV7-9
ASSRVGQTNEKLF
>TRBV5-1
ASSSATNTEAF
>TRBV20-1
SARDYSSTDTQY
>TRBV6-5
ASSYQDGVWGGYT
>TRBV5-1
ASSLEQLNTEAF
>TRBV28
ASSLEPGEETQY
>TRBV20-1
SARHWTRGLAGGRVEQF
>TRBV5-6
ASSLDSHPGETQY
>TRBV20-1
SANSESGPPYEQY
>TRBV6-5
ASSLQGAHEKLF
>TRBV11-2
ASSLRWGGTSGSSTDTQY
>TRBV20-1
SAYPGQVNTEAF
>TRBV9
ASSGYRGVDNEQF
>TRBV7-2
ASSLTGDKNIQY
>TRBV6-5
ASSYSDSGNQPQH
>TRBV28
ASSLVQGYNSPLH
>TRBV6-1
ASSEAFLYGTYNEQF
>TRBV6-6
ASTISQETQY
>TRBV5-6
ASSLLMGGSEQY
>TRBV12-3/TRBV12-4
ASSFRRGGREKLF